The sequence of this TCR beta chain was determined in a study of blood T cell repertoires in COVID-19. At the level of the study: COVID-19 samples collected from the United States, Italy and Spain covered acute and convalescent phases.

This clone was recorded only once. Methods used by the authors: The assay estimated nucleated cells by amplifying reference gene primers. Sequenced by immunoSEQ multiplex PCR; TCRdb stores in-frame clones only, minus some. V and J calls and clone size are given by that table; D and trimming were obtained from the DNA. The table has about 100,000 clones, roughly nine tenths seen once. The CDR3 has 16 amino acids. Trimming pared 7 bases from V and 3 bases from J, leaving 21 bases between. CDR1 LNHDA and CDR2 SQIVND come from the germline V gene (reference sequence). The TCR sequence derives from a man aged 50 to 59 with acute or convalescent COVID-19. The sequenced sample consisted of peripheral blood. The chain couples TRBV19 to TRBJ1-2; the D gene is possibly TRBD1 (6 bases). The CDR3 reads CASIEPGQPGDYGYTF. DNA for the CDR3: TGTGCCAGTATTGAACCAGGACAGCCTGGAGACTATGGCTACACCTTC.